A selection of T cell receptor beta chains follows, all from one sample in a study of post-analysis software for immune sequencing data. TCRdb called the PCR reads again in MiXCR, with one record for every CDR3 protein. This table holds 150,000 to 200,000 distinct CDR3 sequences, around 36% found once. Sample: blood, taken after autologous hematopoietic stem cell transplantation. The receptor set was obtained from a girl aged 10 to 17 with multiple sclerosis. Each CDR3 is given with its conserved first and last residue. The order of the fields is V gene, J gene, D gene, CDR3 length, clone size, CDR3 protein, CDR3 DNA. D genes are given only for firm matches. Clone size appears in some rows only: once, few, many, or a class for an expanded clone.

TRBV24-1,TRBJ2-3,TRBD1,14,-,CATSDAGTGGTQYF,TGTGCCACCAGTGACGCCGGGACAGGGGGTACGCAGTATTTT
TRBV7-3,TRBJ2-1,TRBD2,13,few,CASSPGGYNEQFF,TGTGCCAGCAGCCCGGGAGGATACAATGAGCAGTTCTTC
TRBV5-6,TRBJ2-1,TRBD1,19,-,CASSSLGVRDRASGNEQFF,TGTGCCAGCAGCTCCCTTGGCGTACGGGACAGGGCCTCGGGCAATGAGCAGTTCTTC
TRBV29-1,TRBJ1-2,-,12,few,CSVEDQDGRDTF,TGCAGCGTTGAAGATCAGGACGGGCGCGACACCTTC
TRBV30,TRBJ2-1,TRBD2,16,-,CAWSYGGSSSYNEQFF,TGTGCCTGGAGTTACGGCGGGAGTAGCTCCTACAATGAGCAGTTCTTC
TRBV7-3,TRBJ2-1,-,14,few,CASSGPGPGDEQFF,TGTGCCAGCAGCGGACCGGGGCCGGGCGATGAGCAGTTCTTC
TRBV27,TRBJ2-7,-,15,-,CASSLRGQVSYEQYF,TGTGCCAGCAGTTTAAGGGGACAAGTTTCCTACGAGCAGTACTTC
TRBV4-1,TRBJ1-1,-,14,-,CAGSPVEGNTEAFF,TGCGCCGGCAGCCCGGTGGAAGGAAACACTGAAGCTTTCTTT
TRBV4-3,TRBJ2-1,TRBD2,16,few,CASSRGRTSGTGEQFF,TGCGCCAGCAGTCGGGGTCGGACTAGCGGGACGGGTGAGCAGTTCTTC
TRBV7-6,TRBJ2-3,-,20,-,CASSSRTGPSAGPGADTQYF,TGTGCCAGCAGCTCACGAACGGGTCCTTCGGCGGGACCCGGCGCAGATACGCAGTATTTT
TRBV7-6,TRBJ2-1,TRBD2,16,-,CASSLGGGRARDEQFF,TGTGCCAGCAGCCTAGGGGGCGGGAGGGCCCGGGATGAGCAGTTCTTC
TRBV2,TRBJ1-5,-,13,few,CASGLGRDQPQHF,TGTGCCAGTGGACTCGGACGGGATCAGCCCCAGCATTTT
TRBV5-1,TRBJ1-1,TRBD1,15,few,CASSLGQGKNTEAFF,TGCGCCAGCAGCTTGGGACAGGGAAAGAACACTGAAGCTTTCTTT
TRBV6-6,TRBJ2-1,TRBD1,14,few,CASSWRTGNNEQFF,TGTGCCAGCAGTTGGAGGACAGGGAACAATGAGCAGTTCTTC
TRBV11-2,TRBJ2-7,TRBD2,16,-,CASSLLAGFPPDEQYF,TGTGCCAGCAGCCTCTTAGCGGGATTCCCTCCGGACGAGCAGTACTTC
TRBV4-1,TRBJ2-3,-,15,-,CASSQEGEARAWQYF,TGCGCCAGCAGCCAAGAAGGGGAGGCCCGGGCTTGGCAGTATTTT
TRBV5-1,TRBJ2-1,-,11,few,CASSYHNEQFF,TGCGCCAGCAGCTACCACAATGAGCAGTTCTTC
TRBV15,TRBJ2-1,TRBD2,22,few,CATSRAYTSGTTAMSSYNEQFF,TGTGCCACCAGCAGAGCTTACACTAGCGGGACCACAGCCATGAGCTCCTACAATGAGCAGTTCTTC
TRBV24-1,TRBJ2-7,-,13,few,CATSDLWGVEQYF,TGTGCCACCAGTGATTTGTGGGGTGTCGAGCAGTACTTC
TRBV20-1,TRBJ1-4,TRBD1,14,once,CSARDQGAGEKLFF,TGCAGTGCTAGAGATCAGGGGGCCGGGGAAAAACTGTTTTTT
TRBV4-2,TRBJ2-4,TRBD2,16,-,CASSQEPAGTKNIQYF,TGTGCCAGCAGCCAAGAACCAGCGGGAACCAAAAACATTCAGTACTTC
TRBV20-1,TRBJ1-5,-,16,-,CSAREPPGVSNQPQHF,TGCAGTGCCCGGGAGCCTCCAGGGGTAAGCAATCAGCCCCAGCATTTT
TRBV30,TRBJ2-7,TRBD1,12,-,CAGLGQNYEQYF,TGTGCCGGCCTGGGACAGAACTACGAGCAGTACTTC
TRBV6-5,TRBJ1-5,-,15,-,CASSPFVSDHQPQHF,TGTGCCAGCAGTCCTTTCGTTAGTGACCACCAGCCCCAGCATTTT
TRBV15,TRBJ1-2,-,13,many,CATSRDMGYGYTF,TGTGCCACCAGCAGAGATATGGGCTATGGCTACACCTTC
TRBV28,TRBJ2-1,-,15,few,CATRRDPSSYNEQFF,TGTGCCACCCGGCGTGACCCGAGCTCCTACAATGAGCAGTTCTTC
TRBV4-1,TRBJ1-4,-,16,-,CASSQNSVATNEKLFF,TGCGCCAGCAGCCAAAACTCGGTAGCAACTAATGAAAAACTGTTTTTT
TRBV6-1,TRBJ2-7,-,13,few,CASSGDPSGEQYF,TGTGCCAGCAGTGGGGACCCATCGGGGGAGCAGTACTTC
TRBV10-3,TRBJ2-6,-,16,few,CAISAQEGSGANVLTF,TGTGCCATCAGTGCCCAGGAGGGATCTGGGGCCAACGTCCTGACTTTC
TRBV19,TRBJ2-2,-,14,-,CATAQGSNTGELFF,TGTGCCACTGCGCAGGGTTCGAACACCGGGGAGCTGTTTTTT
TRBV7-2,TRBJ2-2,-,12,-,CASSPATGELFF,TGTGCCAGCAGCCCAGCAACCGGGGAGCTGTTTTTT
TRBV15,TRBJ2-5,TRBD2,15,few,CATSRGGLGRETQYF,TGTGCCACCAGCAGAGGGGGACTAGGAAGAGAGACCCAGTACTTC
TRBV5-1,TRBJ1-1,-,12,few,CASGRWDTEAFF,TGCGCCAGCGGCCGGTGGGACACTGAAGCTTTCTTT
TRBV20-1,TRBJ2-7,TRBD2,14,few,CSATAGSGTYEQYF,TGCAGTGCCACCGCGGGGAGCGGGACCTACGAGCAGTACTTC
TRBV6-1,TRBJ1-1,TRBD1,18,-,CASSKPRRQGFMNTEAFF,TGTGCCAGCAGTAAACCACGAAGACAGGGGTTTATGAACACTGAAGCTTTCTTT
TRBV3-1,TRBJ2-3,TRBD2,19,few,CASSQWGIAGEGGTDTQYF,TGTGCCAGCAGCCAATGGGGAATAGCGGGAGAGGGTGGCACAGATACGCAGTATTTT
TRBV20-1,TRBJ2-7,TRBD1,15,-,CSASGGGQGPYEQYF,TGCAGTGCCTCAGGGGGGGGACAGGGACCCTACGAGCAGTACTTC
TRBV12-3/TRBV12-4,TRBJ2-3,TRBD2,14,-,CASSHGRRADTQYF,TGTGCCAGCAGCCACGGGAGGCGAGCAGATACGCAGTATTTT
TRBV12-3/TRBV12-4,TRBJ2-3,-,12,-,CASSLYPDTQYF,TGTGCCAGCAGTTTATATCCAGATACGCAGTATTTT
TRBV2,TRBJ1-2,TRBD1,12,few,CASSQTGGGYTF,TGTGCCAGCAGTCAGACAGGGGGAGGCTACACCTTC